Following are 18 T cell receptor beta chains from one sample sequenced in a study of blood T cell repertoires in COVID-19. Sequenced by immunoSEQ multiplex PCR; TCRdb stores in-frame clones only, minus some. The profile shows about 500,000 clones, roughly 87% of them singletons. Source material: PBMCs or T cells enriched from blood (not recorded which). Receptors were obtained from a woman younger than 35 who had recovered from COVID-19.

Concerning this clone itself: Germline is not matched at one junction end, which may reflect a read error. This rearrangement joins TRBV10-3 to TRBJ1-2; D gene uncertain. The CDR3 has 15 residues. CDR1 is ENHRY and CDR2 is SYGVKD in the germline V gene. The chain's CDR3 is CAISEGRASDYGYTF. CDR3 coding DNA: TGTGCCATCAGTGAGGGGCGGGCTTCTGACTATGGCTACACCTTT.

This clone was detected once. The chain employs TRBV3-1 (or the pseudogene TRBV3-2) and TRBJ2-5; perhaps TRBD2 as D (6 bases). Germline loops: CDR1 LGHDT, CDR2 YNNKEL (reference sequence). The V and J ends lost 3 bases and 5 bases respectively, with 10 bases between them. CDR3 length: 13 amino acids. This CDR3 reads CASSHRGGETQYF. The CDR3 nucleotides read TGTGCCAGCAGCCACCGAGGAGGGGAGACCCAGTACTTC.

The chain joins TRBV18 to TRBJ1-2; D unresolved. CDR1 is KGHSH and CDR2 is LQKENI in the germline V gene. The CDR3 is 15 residues long. Trimming took 1 base from V and 0 from J, leaving 9 bases between them. The CDR3: CASSPQGRANYGYTF. DNA of the CDR3: TGTGCCAGCTCACCACAAGGGAGGGCTAACTATGGCTACACCTTC.

V usage is TRBV7-2 and J usage is TRBJ1-5; possibly TRBD1 for D (6 bases). The CDR3 is 15 residues long. Trimming pared 2 bases from V and 5 bases from J, leaving 13 bases between. Germline V CDR1 and CDR2: SGHTA, FQGNSA. CDR3 sequence (DNA): TGTGCCAGCAGCTTAATACAGGGAAGAGATCAGCCCCAGCATTTT. Amino acids: CASSLIQGRDQPQHF.

The V call is TRBV19, the J call TRBJ2-7, with D maybe TRBD1 (5 bases). The ends were cut back, 5 bases at V and 4 bases at J, with 15 bases in the middle. This CDR3 spans 14 amino acids. The germline V gene has CDR1 LNHDA and CDR2 SQIVND (reference sequence). CDR3 amino acids: CASSPAPGLYEQYF. CDR3 bases: TGTGCCAGTAGTCCAGCCCCAGGGTTGTACGAGCAGTACTTC.

The chain carries TRBV5-1 and TRBJ1-1; D possibly corresponds to TRBD1 (5 bases). The germline CDR1 and CDR2 sequences are SGHRS and YFSETQ. This CDR3 has 16 residues. V was shortened by 0 bases and J by 2 bases, with 14 bases between the two germline ends. This CDR3 is CASSLAPAGGNTEAFF. DNA for the CDR3: TGCGCCAGCAGCTTGGCCCCAGCGGGGGGAAACACTGAAGCTTTCTTT.

The V call is TRBV12-5, the J call TRBJ2-7; 11 positions match TRBD2. Germline V lookup: CDR1 LGHNT, CDR2 FRNRAP. The CDR3 runs 16 residues. The V gene end was trimmed by 3 bases and the J gene end by 6 bases; junction bases not matched to a gene: 10. Written as DNA, the CDR3 is TGTGCTAGTGGTTTTCGGGCTAGCGGGGGGCGGGGCGAGCAGTACTTC. Protein: CASGFRASGGRGEQYF.

This clone was seen at least ten times. The V and J genes are TRBV6-5 and TRBJ2-7, with TRBD2 matching 8 bases. The CDR3 is made up of 14 amino acids. Per the germline V gene, CDR1 is MNHEY and CDR2 is SVGAGI. The V and J ends lost 5 bases and 5 bases, in that order; junction bases with no gene match: 8. The CDR3 bases are TGTGCCAGCAGTCGCCGGGGGGGCATCGACGAGCAGTACTTC. Amino acid sequence: CASSRRGGIDEQYF.

V is TRBV27 and J is TRBJ2-1; 7 nucleotides line up with TRBD2. The germline V gene encodes CDR1 MNHEY and CDR2 SMNVEV (reference sequence). With V trimmed by 2 bases and J by 12 bases, 10 bases remained unmatched. CDR3 length: 14 amino acids. The CDR3 is CASSLPKDGGRQFF. In DNA form, the CDR3 reads TGTGCCAGCAGTTTACCAAAAGACGGGGGGAGGCAGTTCTTC.

The V and J genes are TRBV7-8 and TRBJ1-2, with no clear D. This CDR3 has 16 residues. V shed 1 base and J shed 3 bases, with 15 bases lying between them. Germline V CDR1 and CDR2: SGHVS, FQNEAQ. The CDR3 region is CASSLVGGLWDYGYTF. CDR3 DNA: TGTGCCAGCAGCTTAGTCGGAGGGTTGTGGGACTATGGCTACACCTTC.

The rearrangement uses TRBV5-5 and TRBJ1-4, with D maybe TRBD1 (5 bases). Per germline, CDR1 SGHKS and CDR2 YYEKEE (reference sequence). The CDR3 runs to 15 residues. V lost 4 bases and J 6 bases, leaving 16 bases between the germline ends. The CDR3 DNA reads as TGTGCCAGCAGCCGTTATCAGGGTTTTGATGAAAAACTGTTTTTT. Its translation is CASSRYQGFDEKLFF. Full variable domain (outside the CDR3, taken from reference TRBV5-5 and TRBJ1-4): DAGVTQSPTHLIKTRGQQVTLRCSPISGHKSVSWYQQVLGQGPQFIFQYYEKEERGRGNFPDRFSARQFPNYSSELNVNALLLGDSALYLCASSRYQGFDEKLFFGSGTQLSVL.

J is TRBJ1-1 and V is TRBV5-1, with a tentative D call TRBD1 (5 bases). The germline gives CDR1 SGHRS, CDR2 YFSETQ. V lost 4 bases and J lost 2, with 9 bases in between. This CDR3 spans 13 amino acids. CDR3 nucleotide sequence: TGCGCCAGCAGCCCAGGACAAAACACTGAAGCTTTCTTT. Translating it yields CASSPGQNTEAFF.

This rearrangement joins TRBV28 to TRBJ1-5; D is uncertain. V shed 2 bases and J shed 0 bases, with 5 bases lying between them. Germline V gives CDR1 MDHEN, CDR2 SYDVKM. The CDR3 runs to 14 residues. CDR3 loop: CASSLGSSNQPQHF. In nucleotides, the CDR3 is TGTGCCAGCAGTTTAGGGAGTAGCAATCAGCCCCAGCATTTT.

The chain uses TRBV2 and TRBJ2-7; TRBD1 aligns across 7 bases. Germline CDR1 reads SNHLY; CDR2 reads FYNNEI. V shed 7 bases and J 0 bases; nucleotides not matched to a gene: 9. This CDR3 spans 15 amino acids. CDR3 region: CASIFSGTASYEQYF. In nucleotides, the CDR3 is TGTGCCAGCATCTTTTCAGGGACAGCCTCCTACGAGCAGTACTTC.

V and J are TRBV13 and TRBJ2-2; a weak D match, TRBD1 (6 bases). The V end lost 6 bases, the J end lost 4 bases, and 18 bases lay between the germline ends. Looked up from germline, CDR1 is PRHDT and CDR2 is FYEKMQ (reference sequence). The length of the CDR3 is 16 residues. The CDR3 is CASRQLGQSFTGELFF. The DNA for the CDR3 is TGTGCCAGCAGACAACTCGGACAGAGTTTCACCGGGGAGCTGTTTTTT.

The V call is TRBV9, the J call TRBJ1-2; the D is unclear. Germline V gene lookup returns CDR1 SGDLS and CDR2 YYNGEE. The CDR3 has 15 residues. V gave up 0 bases and J gave up 1 base, with 10 bases separating them. CDR3 in DNA: TGTGCCAGCAGCGTAGGAAGCGGGGTTAACTATGGCTACACCTTC. This translates into CASSVGSGVNYGYTF.

The chain joins TRBV5-1 to TRBJ2-7; 8 bases match TRBD1. Germline trimming cut 3 bases from V and 0 bases from J; bases unmatched to any gene: 5. The CDR3 loop spans 15 amino acids. Germline V gives CDR1 SGHRS, CDR2 YFSETQ. CDR3 nucleotides: TGCGCCAGCAGCTGGGACAGGAGAAGCTCCTACGAGCAGTACTTC. Its protein product is CASSWDRRSSYEQYF.

This clone was recorded a few times. V and J are TRBV2 and TRBJ2-2; weak D call: TRBD2 (5 bases). The CDR3 totals 15 residues. V gave up 5 bases and J gave up 2 bases, with 12 bases separating them. Germline lookup yields CDR1 SNHLY and CDR2 FYNNEI. CDR3 region: CASSPLTTNTGELFF. CDR3 DNA: TGTGCCAGCAGTCCCCTGACTACCAACACCGGGGAGCTGTTTTTT.